This record concerns one T cell receptor beta chain sequence. What it binds is unknown. These data belong to a study of PD-1 blockade in classical Hodgkin lymphoma. Regarding the study as a whole: Causes of the repertoire differences remain undefined, possibly disease activity or prior therapy. Relapsed/refractory patients reportedly had the lowest baseline TCR diversity, below newly diagnosed patients, who were below healthy donors.

Sequencing was performed with immunoSEQ multiplex PCR; in TCRdb, only in-frame clones are kept and a portion is missing. Of some 21,000 clones listed, roughly 94% are singletons. This CDR3 spans 16 amino acids. CDR1 and CDR2 from the germline V gene are SSHAT and FNYEAQ (reference sequence). With V trimmed by 2 bases and J by 5 bases, 6 bases remained unmatched. Noted time point: newly diagnosed, previously untreated cHL patient sample. The chain uses TRBV7-7 and TRBJ2-5; 12 bases are shared with TRBD1. This TCR was sampled from a human donor with classical Hodgkin lymphoma. The specimen was peripheral blood mononuclear cells (PBMCs). CDR3 sequence (DNA): TGTGCCAGCAGCTTATATGGGACAGGGGGCCCGGAGACCCAGTACTTC. This sequence encodes CASSLYGTGGPETQYF.